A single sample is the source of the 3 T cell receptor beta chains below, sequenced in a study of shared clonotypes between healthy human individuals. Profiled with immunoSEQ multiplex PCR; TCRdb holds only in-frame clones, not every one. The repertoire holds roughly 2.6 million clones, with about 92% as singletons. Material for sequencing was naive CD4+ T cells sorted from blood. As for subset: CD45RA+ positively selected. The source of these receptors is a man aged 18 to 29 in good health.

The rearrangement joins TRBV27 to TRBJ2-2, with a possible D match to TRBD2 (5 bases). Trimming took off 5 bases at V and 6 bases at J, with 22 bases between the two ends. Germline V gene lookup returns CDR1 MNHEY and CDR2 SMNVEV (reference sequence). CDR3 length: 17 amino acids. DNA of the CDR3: TGTGCCAGCAGTCCCTTCGGAGCGGCTGGTGAACCCGGGGAGCTGTTTTTT. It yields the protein CASSPFGAAGEPGELFF.

The CDR3 sequence is CASKRTGDYGYTF. Written as DNA, the CDR3 is TGTGCCAGTAAGAGGACAGGTGACTATGGCTACACCTTC. The chain joins TRBV6-4 to TRBJ1-2; 7 nucleotides agree with TRBD1. V trimming: 9 bases; J trimming: 3 bases; junction bases outside the gene matches: 7. The germline V gene encodes CDR1 MRHNA and CDR2 SNTAGT. This CDR3 comprises 13 residues.

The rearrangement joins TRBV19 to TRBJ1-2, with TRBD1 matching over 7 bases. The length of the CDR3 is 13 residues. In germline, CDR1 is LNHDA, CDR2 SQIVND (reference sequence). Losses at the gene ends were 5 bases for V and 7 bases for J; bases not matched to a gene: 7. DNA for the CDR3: TGTGCCAGTAGTGCGACAGGGTATGGTGGCTACACCTTC. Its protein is CASSATGYGGYTF.